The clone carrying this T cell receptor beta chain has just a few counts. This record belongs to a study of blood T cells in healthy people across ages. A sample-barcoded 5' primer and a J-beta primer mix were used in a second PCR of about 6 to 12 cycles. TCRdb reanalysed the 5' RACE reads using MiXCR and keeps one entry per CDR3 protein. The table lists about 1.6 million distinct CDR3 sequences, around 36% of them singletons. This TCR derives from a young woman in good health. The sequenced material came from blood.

As DNA, the CDR3 is TGTGCCACCGCGCCTTACTGGGAAGCCTACGAGCAGTACTTC. This gives the protein CATAPYWEAYEQYF. The V call is TRBV6-1, the J call TRBJ2-7, with D hard to call. Germline CDR1 is MNHNS and CDR2 is SASEGT. Trimming pared 10 bases from V and 2 bases from J, leaving 18 bases between. The CDR3 is 14 amino acids.